This T cell receptor beta chain is from a study of T cells in women clearing cervical HPV infection (dated by TCRdb to the late 2010s). The study in broad terms: The cases were 20 to 30 women with histologically confirmed HPV16-related CIN3 or worse, and 2 of those women had invasive cancers. Controls were 25 women whose single incident HPV16 infection cleared within 12 months without precancer or cancer developing. Case blood was taken at the visit when the lesion was first identified, whereas control blood was taken when infection was no longer detected. For cases, a median interval of roughly 150 days, with an interquartile range of roughly 80 to 200 days, was observed between lesion detection and blood sampling. Since only a few of the women had HLA typing available, the possibility that HLA type was acting as a confounder could not be ruled out. This exploratory proof-of-principle case-control study, nested within the Guanacaste HPV Natural History Study in Costa Rica, compared TCR repertoires among women with different cervical HPV16 outcomes. Cases and controls were matched on age within five years and on year of sample collection. Cases had a median age of almost 35 years compared with under 40 for controls, and baseline characteristics showed no significant differences between the groups. In the parent cohort, 10,049 women aged 18 or older were enrolled in Guanacaste, Costa Rica, during about 1993 to 1994 and were followed for seven years. Five blinded duplicates per group were added as quality controls, so that roughly 60 samples were obtained: some 50 participants and some 10 replicates.

Using the immunoSEQ assay, multiplex PCR amplified TCR beta CDR3 regions from an average of around 1.2 ug of genomic DNA per sample. The assay corrected primer bias using a complete synthetic TCR repertoire to establish an amplification baseline. The amplicons were sequenced on the Illumina platform. The original methods were these. Sequences were error-corrected by clustering with frequency ratios and a modified nearest-neighbor algorithm, then analyzed in the immunoSEQ Analyzer with IMGT gene definitions. At each rarefaction depth, TCR richness and evenness were averaged over 20 rarefaction repeats, and samples with fewer sequences than the depth were excluded. Wilcoxon rank sum tests with FDR correction were used to compare relative abundances of V, D and J genes between the groups. In the blinded duplicates, the intraclass correlation was around 96% for TCR richness and averaged approximately 82% across 66 gene segments. The source is immuneACCESS, and TCRdb retained only in-frame sequences with V and J called. Part of the clones is not carried over; for the studies checked, unresolved V genes explain less than half of this, and the remainder is unexplained. V and J calls and clone size come straight from that table; D and trimming were deduced from the DNA. The sample's clone listing holds tens of thousands of clones. Jointly, the top ten make up 1.2% of the sample.

The germline V gene sets CDR1 to ENHRY and CDR2 to SYGVKD. From the cysteine through the phenylalanine, the CDR3 covers 14 amino acids. Part of the CDR3 DNA is given, 33 bases translated from base 1. Every participant had a single incident cervical HPV16 infection, and prevalent HPV16 infections were excluded. Cervical HPV DNA was detected by MY09/MY11 PCR and genotyped by dot-blot hybridization. Around 16 mL of heparinized blood was centrifuged, after which the buffy coat was aliquoted, frozen at -30 degrees C, and then stored at -80 degrees C. Genomic DNA was extracted from buffy coat specimens using QIAGEN kits. With regard to this clone: Its antigen specificity is not known. Read sequence stops 3 residues before the CDR3 end, and the germline J gene provides the missing end.

General findings and caveats noted by the study authors: Cases had lower TRBV6-7 relative abundance than controls (approximately 0.1% versus 0.16%; Bonferroni P = 0.0008). Because T-cell numbers per sample were unknown, differences in richness could reflect varying T-cell content rather than repertoire biology. Whether associations preceded infection or resulted from infection could not be shown with the cross-sectional design, and effector/memory subsets and HPV-specific T cells were not isolated. Across sequencing depths, CIN3+ cases showed significantly higher TCR repertoire richness than controls, but evenness did not differ between the groups. Random forest classifiers that combined richness and V gene abundances separated cases from controls with an estimated AUC of 0.83.

The sequenced sample was blood buffy coat. Recombination connected TRBV10-3 to TRBJ2-3; perhaps TRBD2 is the D gene, with 5 bases matching. The TCR was taken from a woman between 18 and 70 years old with a cervical HPV16 infection that either progressed to CIN3+ or cleared (not recorded which). The CDR3 amino acid sequence is: CAISSAGLLETQYF. The DNA read from the CDR3 is TGTGCCATCAGTTCGGCGGGCCTTCTGGAGACG.